This record concerns one T cell receptor (beta chain) sequence. Antigen unknown. This specimen includes other DNA sequences encoding the same CDR3. The CDR3 is 13 amino acids. J was trimmed by 4 bases and V by 4 bases; bases with no gene match: 4. The germline CDR1 and CDR2 sequences are MNHNS and SASEGT. Terminally differentiated effector memory CD45RA+ cells were excluded from the naive CD8 cells, which were CD45RO-negative and positively selected for CCR7. The entry originates in a study of shared clonotypes between healthy human individuals. Study-wide points: Memory subsets generally showed smaller estimated richness than naive subsets did. Non-shared clonotypes were found to have lower generation probabilities than the clonotypes that were shared by all four of the sorted-subset donors.

The authors ran the assay at deep level. The authors split each subset's genomic DNA evenly across several immunoSEQ plates. TCRdb's table, derived via immunoSEQ multiplex PCR, lists solely in-frame clones and lacks some. The table includes hundreds of thousands of clones, about 92% detected once. Input material: naive CD8+ T cells sorted from blood. The chain joins TRBV6-1 to TRBJ2-7, with 7 positions matching TRBD1. The receptor was derived from a man aged 25-40 years in good health. The CDR3 region has the DNA TGTGCCAGCAGTGGCTCAGGGGGTTACGAGCAGTACTTC. Its translation is CASSGSGGYEQYF.